This TCR beta chain comes out of a study of vaccination and CD4 T cells after COVID-19 (dated by TCRdb to 2022 to 2024). At the level of the whole study: Every convalescent patient had a positive nasal swab PCR test for SARS-CoV-2, with mild disease in 8 to 10 patients and severe disease in one. The cultures were stimulated with overlapping spike peptide pools from SARS-CoV-2 and from the common cold coronaviruses HCoV-NL63, HCoV-OC43 and HCoV-229E. Participants received two doses of either the Pfizer-BioNTech BNT162b2 vaccine (n=8) or the Moderna mRNA-1273 vaccine (n=2). Post-COVID blood samples from convalescent patients were collected a median of approximately 100 days after diagnosis, with a range of roughly 35 to 180 days. The time from the second vaccine dose to post-vaccine blood sampling had a median of around 72 days and ranged from roughly 13 to 241 days. In under twelve COVID-19 convalescent patients and a few infection-naive healthy vaccine recipients, researchers compared the spike-specific CD4+ TCR repertoire from before mRNA vaccination with the repertoire from after. In the convalescent cohort there were six males and four females, among whom were two Hispanic individuals, seven Caucasians, two Asians and one multiracial person. Control cultures used a CEFX viral epitope pool as positive control, an HIV-1 Nef peptide pool as negative control, or no peptide. Overall study outcomes, separate from this receptor: The study included relatively few convalescent patients and did not analyze early timepoints after natural infection. Although the median number of SARS-CoV-2-reactive clonotypes went up from roughly 22 after infection to some 37 after vaccination, the increase was not significant. In convalescent patients, nearly all vaccine-specific clones (304 of 307) were found to be mono-reactive for SARS-CoV-2 spike rather than cross-reactive with common cold coronaviruses. In convalescent patients, a median about 84% of post-vaccine SARS-CoV-2-reactive clones were detected only after vaccination, and vaccine-specific priming was suggested by this finding.

The library was generated by PCR. DNA from cultured CD4+ T cells was subjected to TCR sequencing with the Oncomine TCR Beta short-read assay at the Johns Hopkins FTIC core. The QIAamp micro DNA kit was used to extract genomic DNA from the cultured CD4+ T cells. Oncomine TCR Beta libraries from cultured CD4+ T cells were pooled using unique dual indexes and sequenced on an Illumina iSeq 100. Under the source paper's analysis protocol: Non-productive sequences were removed, and CDR3s not starting with C, not ending with F or W, or shorter than 7 amino acids were discarded. The MANAFEST web application identified antigen-specific clonotypes by comparing peptide-stimulated wells against reference wells and other culture wells. Positive clones required FDR below 0.05, an odds ratio above 5, and productive frequency above 0.1% in at least two of three replicate wells. Clonotypes that were significantly expanded in both SARS-CoV-2 spike wells and at least one common cold coronavirus spike condition were defined as cross-reactive. Levenshtein distances (stringdist) and unrooted phylogenetic trees (ape) in R version 3.6.1 were used to assess CDR3 homology. TCRdb reran the public reads through fastp at Q25 and MiXCR, keeping productive beta chains. Rows with one shared CDR3 protein collapse into an entry with the most common genes and DNA. These V and J calls rely on TCRdb rather than the paper's analysis. This sample holds just under 20,000 distinct CDR3 sequences; roughly 29% were observed only once. The ten largest clones represent about 11% of the sample.

Reading the label with the study, this specimen's treatment or condition is: approximately nine-day PBMC culture with coronavirus spike peptide pools or control peptides (ViraFEST assay). The study used the ViraFEST assay, which expanded antigen-specific T cells with peptide pools and then identified expanded clonotypes by TCR sequencing. The positive SARS-CoV-2 PCR tests of the convalescent patients were dated from March to December 2020, before the Alpha, Beta and Delta variants emerged in the United States. Each well held 2.2 million or so PBMCs cultured with 9 to 10 ug/ml peptide pools in IMDM containing around 5% human AB serum and roughly 10 IU/ml IL-2. Half of the culture medium was replaced with fresh IL-2-containing medium on days 3 and 7. After approximately 10 days of culture, CD4+ T cells were isolated by negative selection using the EasySep CD4+ T cell isolation kit. Ficoll-Paque Plus gradient centrifugation was used to isolate PBMCs from whole blood, and the isolated PBMCs were then either used fresh or cryopreserved at -140C. Triplicate wells were generally used for each culture condition.

This clonotype was detected only a few times. The target of this receptor is not known. Base qualities are not provided; no much larger clone lies one nucleotide away. This receptor was taken from a human donor with COVID-19. Sequencing was carried out using cultured CD4+ T cells from blood.

Here is the DNA: TGTGCCAGCAAAAGAACAGGACTTGGTAATTCACCCCTCCACTTT. This is translated as CASKRTGLGNSPLHF. The chain was built from TRBV12-3 or TRBV12-4 and TRBJ1-6; the D gene is possibly TRBD1, with 5 bases matching. The CDR3 measures 15 amino acids from cysteine to phenylalanine. The sequence is cut down to CDR3 DNA, 45 bases in frame from base 1. The junction shows trimming of 7 bases on V and 6 bases on J, plus 16 bases between the germline ends.